This passage covers 7 T cell receptor beta chains from one sample sequenced in a study of CD8 T cells in Susac syndrome. With random hexamers, reverse transcription was performed on about 0.45 to 1 ug of RNA. TCRdb itself ran the immunoSEQ multiplex PCR reads through MiXCR, one entry per CDR3 protein. Counted here are some 260,000 distinct CDR3 sequences, roughly 84% occurring once; the ten biggest clones make up 0.095% to 0.14%. Sequencing used CD8+ T cells from PBMCs. All receptors derive from a human donor with multiple sclerosis.

In this sample, this clonotype turned up a few times. The chain joins TRBV7-6 to TRBJ1-1; 10 nucleotides line up with TRBD1. Per the germline V gene, CDR1 is SGHVS and CDR2 is FNYEAQ. With V trimmed by 0 bases and J by 5 bases, 6 bases remained unmatched. There are 16 residues in the CDR3. The CDR3 DNA is TGTGCCAGCAGCTTAGCTCTCGGGACAGGGGTAACTGAAGCTTTCTTT. This codes for CASSLALGTGVTEAFF.

This sequence joins TRBV12-3 or TRBV12-4 and TRBJ2-5, with 9 bases identical to TRBD2. This CDR3 is 14 amino acids long. The junction had 3 bases not matched to a gene; V was cut back by 5 bases and J by 2 bases. The CDR3 protein is CASSEREEQETQYF. CDR3 bases: TGTGCCAGCAGTGAGCGGGAGGAACAAGAGACCCAGTACTTC.

J is TRBJ1-4 and V is TRBV29-1, with a tentative D call TRBD1 (5 bases). This CDR3 contains 14 residues. V was clipped by 0 bases and J by 11 bases, with 16 bases between them. Germline CDR1 SQVTM, CDR2 ANQGSEA. The CDR3 region has the DNA TGCAGCGTTGAAGATCGGGGGGGAATCGGGAAACTGTTTTTT. Translating it yields CSVEDRGGIGKLFF.

The genes are TRBV4-2 and TRBJ2-2, with TRBD1 matching over 8 bases. Germline loops: CDR1 LGHNA, CDR2 YNFKEQ. The CDR3 contains 16 residues. Trimming took 4 bases from V and 1 from J; bases not matched to a gene: 5. CDR3 residues: CASSPPGQGNTGELFF. The CDR3 coding sequence is TGTGCCAGCAGCCCCCCTGGACAGGGGAACACCGGGGAGCTGTTTTTT.

V and J are TRBV2 and TRBJ2-4; weak D call: TRBD2 (5 bases). CDR1 is SNHLY, CDR2 FYNNEI, per germline. The CDR3 runs to 14 residues. V lost 7 bases and J 0 bases, leaving 10 bases between the germline ends. CDR3 coding DNA: TGTGCCAGCATCGGAGGCTTAGCCAAAAACATTCAGTACTTC. Residues: CASIGGLAKNIQYF.

CDR3 sequence reads: CASSSRTGSNSPLHF. The CDR3 nucleotides are TGTGCCAGCAGTTCCAGGACAGGGTCTAATTCACCCCTCCACTTT. The chain carries TRBV27 and TRBJ1-6; 8 bases map to TRBD1. The ends lost 4 bases at V and 6 bases at J; junction bases unmatched: 5. Germline loops: CDR1 MNHEY, CDR2 SMNVEV (reference sequence). This CDR3 has 15 amino acids.

The V call is TRBV4-1, the J call TRBJ1-1; a weak D match, TRBD1 (5 bases). The CDR3 loop spans 14 amino acids. Germline V CDR1 and CDR2: MGHRA, YSYEKL. The ends were cut back, 1 base at V and 7 bases at J, with 13 bases in the middle. The CDR3 DNA is TGCGCCAGCAGCCAAGGAGACAGAAACCTTGAAGCTTTCTTT. As protein: CASSQGDRNLEAFF.